One T cell receptor beta chain is described in this entry. Its target is unknown. The sample belongs to a study of CD8 T cells in Susac syndrome. Notes on the study in general: Across the total CD8+ repertoires, over 15 Susac-specific public clones were found. The CD8+ TEMRA repertoires yielded 4 to 6 such clones. In Susac syndrome, CD8+ expansion was highest in TEMRA and active disease.

About 0.45 to 1 ug RNA was reverse transcribed with random hexamers. Each CDR3 protein gets one entry after TCRdb re-called the immunoSEQ multiplex PCR reads with MiXCR. The table has 85,000 to 130,000 distinct CDR3 sequences, 94% seen once. The germline CDR1 and CDR2 sequences are SEHNR and FQNEAQ (reference sequence). CDR3 length: 14 residues. Trimming took off 5 bases at V and 2 bases at J, with 13 bases between the two ends. What was sequenced was CD8+ T cells from PBMCs. The TCR sequence derives from a human donor with Susac syndrome. The rearrangement joins TRBV7-9 to TRBJ2-7, with D possibly matching TRBD1 (5 bases). The CDR3 bases are TGTGCCAGCAGCAGCGAGACAGAGGCCTACGAGCAGTACTTC. Its protein is CASSSETEAYEQYF.